Each of the 8 T cell receptor beta chains below was sequenced from the same sample in a study of cytomegalovirus exposure and HLA in healthy donors. Both 60 Vbeta primers and 13 Jbeta primers went into the PCR. The protocol was immunoSEQ multiplex PCR, while the TCRdb copy is restricted to in-frame clones and leaves out a portion. The data show some 140,000 clones, about 85% seen once. The sample consisted of PBMCs. These receptors came from a female donor in good health and CMV-seronegative.

This chain uses TRBV5-5 with TRBJ2-1; 13 bases are shared with TRBD2. V gave up 5 bases and J gave up 6 bases; unmatched junction bases: 5. This CDR3 has 15 residues. Germline V gives CDR1 SGHKS, CDR2 YYEKEE (reference sequence). The CDR3 nucleotides read TGTGCCAGCAGACCCGGGACTAGCGGGGCCAATGAGCAGTTCTTC. Its translation: CASRPGTSGANEQFF.

The gene calls are TRBV5-6 and TRBJ2-3; 9 nucleotides agree with TRBD2. Trimming took 3 bases from V and 5 from J; bases not matched to a gene: 10. The CDR3 totals 16 residues. The V gene's germline CDR1 is SGHDT and CDR2 YYEEEE. The CDR3 bases are TGTGCCAGCAGCTATGCCGTGGGCGGGAGGGTAGATACGCAGTATTTT. It is translated as CASSYAVGGRVDTQYF.

The chain employs TRBV2 and TRBJ1-2, with D maybe TRBD1 (6 bases). The V gene lost 6 bases and the J gene lost 6 bases, with 11 bases spanning the gap. CDR1 is SNHLY, CDR2 FYNNEI, per germline. The CDR3 is made up of 12 amino acids. This CDR3 is CASRAAGDGYTF. The CDR3 DNA reads TGTGCCAGCAGAGCCGCAGGGGATGGCTACACCTTC.

The CDR3 protein is CASSEGTGRETQYF. The DNA for the CDR3 is TGCGCCAGCAGTGAGGGGACAGGCAGGGAGACCCAGTACTTC. V is TRBV10-1 and J is TRBJ2-5; 8 nucleotides match TRBD1. Germline-derived CDR1 and CDR2 are WNHNN and SYGVQD (reference sequence). The CDR3 runs 14 residues. V was clipped by 2 bases and J by 5 bases; unmatched bases: 4.

The chain is built from TRBV11-2 and TRBJ2-7, with 7 positions matching TRBD2. CDR3 size: 14 residues. Germline V gene sequence: CDR1 SGHAT, CDR2 FQNNGV. The junction had 7 bases not matched to a gene; V was cut back by 5 bases and J by 3 bases. In DNA, the CDR3 is TGTGCCAGCAGCATGGGGACTATAGTCTACGAGCAGTACTTC. Encoded protein: CASSMGTIVYEQYF. Full variable domain (rest looked up from reference TRBV11-2 and TRBJ2-7): EAGVAQSPRYKIIEKRQSVAFWCNPISGHATLYWYQQILGQGPKLLIQFQNNGVVDDSQLPKDRFSAERLKGVDSTLKIQPAKLEDSAVYLCASSMGTIVYEQYFGPGTRLTVT.

The chain carries TRBV5-6 and TRBJ2-5; TRBD2 aligns across 8 bases. In germline, CDR1 is SGHDT, CDR2 YYEEEE. The CDR3 length is 15 residues. After removal of 1 base from V and 1 base from J, the junction contained 3 bases not matched to a gene. CDR3 coding DNA: TGTGCCAGCAGCTTGCGGGGGGGCGTCCAAGAGACCCAGTACTTC. Its translation is CASSLRGGVQETQYF.

The V call is TRBV29-1, the J call TRBJ1-2; D call uncertain. The CDR3 runs 12 residues. Trimming cost V 0 bases and J 4 bases, with 6 bases left between them. The germline CDR1 and CDR2 sequences are SQVTM and ANQGSEA. CDR3 residues: CSVEEGGYGYTF. The CDR3 DNA is TGCAGCGTTGAAGAGGGAGGCTATGGCTACACCTTC.

Only one count was recorded for this clone. This chain connects TRBV19 to TRBJ1-6, with a possible D match to TRBD1 (5 bases). Germline V gives CDR1 LNHDA, CDR2 SQIVND (reference sequence). CDR3 length: 14 residues. Deletions cut 5 bases from V and 9 bases from J, with 14 bases between. CDR3 sequence reads: CASSPQVWPSPLHF. For the CDR3, the DNA is TGTGCCAGTAGTCCACAGGTCTGGCCTTCACCCCTCCACTTT.